This T cell receptor beta chain came from a study of early T cells in non-severe SARS-CoV-2 infection. Across the whole study: Sequencing used unsorted whole-blood bulk RNA, so chains lack pairing. Study-wide results and limits: Anti-spike CD8 specificities were favored by VDJdb matching, whose results missed private and CD4 specificities.

Individual cDNA molecules received unique molecular identifiers during library preparation. Each CDR3 protein is one row after TCRdb ran MiXCR on the 5' RACE reads. This table has fewer than 50,000 distinct CDR3 sequences, 6.1% appearing once. This CDR3 region has 13 residues. V lost 5 bases, J lost 7 bases, and 14 bases lay in between. This clonotype was picked up many times. What it recognizes is unknown. This chain uses TRBV12-3 or TRBV12-4 with TRBJ1-1; perhaps TRBD1 as D (5 bases). The origin of this receptor is an adult who was a healthcare worker with PCR-confirmed SARS-CoV-2 infection or an uninfected control (not recorded which). Specimen: whole blood. CDR3 residues: CASSRDLFGEAFF. The DNA for the CDR3 is TGTGCCAGCAGTCGGGACTTATTTGGTGAAGCTTTCTTT.